The rows below give T cell receptor beta chains drawn from one sample of a study of intratumoral heterogeneity in liver cancer. Only in-frame clones appear in the TCRdb table, and some are missing; sequencing was by immunoSEQ multiplex PCR. This sample carries around 6,400 clones, about 55% of them seen once, and the ten largest clones take about 15%. The sequences come from tumor tissue, collected before any cancer treatment. The receptor source for this set is a man between 65 and 85 years old with hepatocellular carcinoma. The CDR3 runs from the conserved cysteine through the conserved F or W. A D gene is named only where the DNA matches it firmly.

j_call d_call v_call cdr3_aa
TRBJ1-1 . TRBV29-1 CSGSWGANTEAFF
TRBJ1-1 . TRBV12-3/TRBV12-4 CASSPPGIPAFF
TRBJ2-3 TRBD2 TRBV7-6 CASSGASGGRDTQYF
TRBJ2-3 . TRBV10-1 CASSERGGGNPDTQYF
TRBJ2-2 TRBD2 TRBV10-3 CAISGLAGRSTNTGELFF
TRBJ1-2 TRBD1 TRBV29-1 CSAKDREYYGYTF
TRBJ1-1 TRBD1 TRBV28 CASRTGDEGTNTEAFF
TRBJ1-1 . TRBV4-3 CASSQVGAPEAFF
TRBJ1-2 TRBD1 TRBV19 CASSKQGALDGYTF
TRBJ2-1 TRBD2 TRBV5-1 CASSLELADSGEQFF
TRBJ1-2 . TRBV6-5 CASKEGDYGYTF
TRBJ1-2 . TRBV5-6 CASSHPRAQTRGYTF
TRBJ1-2 . TRBV6-5 CASQAAGYGYTF
TRBJ2-2 TRBD1 TRBV2 CASRLDRGITGELFF
TRBJ1-6 . TRBV4-3 CASSQGGGGNSPLHF
TRBJ2-7 . TRBV9 CASSVDGDLSYEQYF
TRBJ1-5 . TRBV5-1 CASSLGGQPDQPQHF
TRBJ2-6 . TRBV5-6 CASSLAGPPGSGANVLTF
TRBJ2-7 . TRBV4-1 CASSQVGTLIYEQYF
TRBJ2-3 TRBD2 TRBV7-9 CASSLLAGAGTDTQYF
TRBJ2-7 TRBD2 TRBV2 CASGAGTSGEQYF
TRBJ2-7 TRBD1 TRBV4-1 CASSLLGTGGDEQYF
TRBJ2-1 TRBD1 TRBV5-1 CASSTFLGQGNPNEQFF
TRBJ2-1 . TRBV24-1 CATSDFGLTEQFF
TRBJ2-3 TRBD1 TRBV7-2 CASGTGWADTQYF
TRBJ1-2 . TRBV7-9 CASSLEPVLNYGYTF
TRBJ1-2 TRBD1 TRBV5-6 CASSPRSAGGYGYTF
TRBJ2-5 TRBD2 TRBV5-8 CASTLAASGETQYF
TRBJ2-5 . TRBV11-3 CASRGGQQETQYF
TRBJ2-7 . TRBV30 CAWSNPRGHEQYF
TRBJ2-3 TRBD2 TRBV6-5 CVATGAGGLYTQYF
TRBJ2-3 . TRBV7-9 CASSPRGTDTQYF
TRBJ2-1 TRBD2 TRBV27 CASSPISSGLYNEQFF
TRBJ2-6 TRBD2 TRBV11-2 CASSNRLAGGSGANVLTF
TRBJ2-1 . TRBV7-9 CASSLRQKDEQFF
TRBJ1-6 . TRBV15 CATSRAGINSPLHF
TRBJ2-2 . TRBV7-2 CASSLQNWGWTGELFF
TRBJ1-2 TRBD1 TRBV20-1 CSASPDRAGYTF
TRBJ2-1 TRBD2 TRBV23-1 CASTWSGSNEQFF
TRBJ1-2 . TRBV6-6 CASSSPSGSYTF
TRBJ1-6 . TRBV7-3 CASSRDTNSPLHF
TRBJ1-6 . TRBV7-9 CASSRDTGSNSPLHF
TRBJ1-2 TRBD1 TRBV28 CASSSGGLLNGYTF
TRBJ2-5 TRBD1 TRBV9 CASSLRDRGLETQYF
TRBJ1-4 . TRBV19 CASSQWRGANEKLFF
TRBJ1-2 . TRBV6-6 CASSYFLGNVGYTF
TRBJ1-2 . TRBV5-1 CASSLGGINYGYTF
TRBJ1-2 . TRBV12-5 CASGLDETAYGYTF
TRBJ2-5 . TRBV4-2 CASSQDSSSTQGRETQYF
TRBJ1-1 . TRBV28 CASSFPGYTEAFF
TRBJ1-6 . TRBV6-5 CASSPRSSYNSPLHF
TRBJ1-6 TRBD1 TRBV4-1 CASSRAGGHSPLHF
TRBJ2-3 . TRBV11-3 CASSQNTDTQYF
TRBJ2-3 TRBD1 TRBV25-1 CASTGTGYTDTQYF
TRBJ1-6 . TRBV2 CASTGPGPPLHF
TRBJ2-2 . TRBV4-1 CASSPYHGLGTTGELFF
TRBJ1-1 . TRBV7-6 CASSLGTEAFF
TRBJ2-1 . TRBV30 CAWSSRGGIRVSYNEQFF